The 27 T cell receptor beta chains below come from one sample, sequenced in a study of CXCR3-negative and CXCR3-positive naive CD8 T cells. With UMI labels, 5' RACE was used to prepare the TRB cDNA libraries. No DNA is given; TCRdb re-called the 5' RACE reads and lists each CDR3 protein once. The listing contains fewer than 80,000 distinct CDR3 sequences. The material sequenced was naive CXCR3- CD8+ T cells from blood. Subset defined: CD45RO-CCR7+CD27+CD95- naive CD8+ T cells lacking CXCR3 (TNR3-). The origin of the receptors is a human donor in good health. Some clones in this sample may be carry-over from other donors' samples.

The chain has TRBV4-3 and TRBJ2-7; without DNA, the TCRdb call of TRBD1 cannot be checked. CDR1 and CDR2 from the germline V gene are LGHNA and YSLEER. The CDR3 length is 16 residues. CDR3 amino acids: CASSQDVGQSSYEQYF.

The J gene is TRBJ2-7, the V gene TRBV4-1. Germline V gene sequence: CDR1 MGHRA, CDR2 YSYEKL. CDR3 length equals 13 residues. CDR3 sequence: CASSQGRFYEQYF.

The chain combines TRBV6-1 with TRBJ1-2. Germline CDR1 and CDR2: MNHNS and SASEGT. The CDR3 length is 14 residues. The chain's CDR3 is CASSETTDVGLGTF.

The chain couples TRBV7-9 to TRBJ2-7. Germline CDR1 reads SEHNR; CDR2 reads FQNEAQ (reference sequence). The CDR3 sequence is 14 residues long. The CDR3 sequence: CASSLVVRPYEQYF.

This sequence joins TRBV2 and TRBJ2-2; lacking DNA, the TRBD1 call made by TCRdb goes unchecked. Germline V gene sequence: CDR1 SNHLY, CDR2 FYNNEI. This CDR3 is built from 14 residues. Here the CDR3 reads CASRPSQGAGELFF.

CDR3 region: CASSVVATPVDEQYF. The chain joins TRBV9 to TRBJ2-7. CDR1 and CDR2 (germline): SGDLS, YYNGEE. This CDR3 contains 15 residues. The variable domain in full, completed from reference TRBV9 and TRBJ2-7, reads DSGVTQTPKHLITATGQRVTLRCSPRSGDLSVYWYQQSLDQGLQFLIQYYNGEERAKGNILERFSAQQFPDLHSELNLSSLELGDSALYFCASSVVATPVDEQYFGPGTRLTVT.

The chain has TRBV5-5 and TRBJ2-7. The germline V gene encodes CDR1 SGHKS and CDR2 YYEKEE (reference sequence). There are 14 residues in the CDR3. CDR3 protein: CASSWGVGEYEQYF. Full variable domain (remainder filled in from reference TRBV5-5 and TRBJ2-7): DAGVTQSPTHLIKTRGQQVTLRCSPISGHKSVSWYQQVLGQGPQFIFQYYEKEERGRGNFPDRFSARQFPNYSSELNVNALLLGDSALYLCASSWGVGEYEQYFGPGTRLTVT.

The chain joins TRBV6-2 or TRBV6-3 to TRBJ2-7; absent DNA, TCRdb's TRBD1 call cannot be checked. There are 15 residues in the CDR3. Germline values: CDR1 MNHEY, CDR2 SVGEGT. The CDR3 sequence is CASSYSAPQGYEQYF.

The chain carries TRBV6-6 and TRBJ1-2; TCRdb selects TRBD1, and the lack of DNA leaves this call unchecked. In germline, CDR1 is MNHNY, CDR2 SVGAGI (reference sequence). The CDR3 totals 14 residues. Here the CDR3 reads CASSSEQGAGGYTF.

This chain links TRBV6-2 or TRBV6-3 with TRBJ2-7; TCRdb gives TRBD1 as the D gene, but with no DNA this cannot be confirmed. The CDR3 contains 14 residues. Germline V CDR1 and CDR2: MNHEY, SVGEGT. The CDR3 reads CASSYSDSNYEQYF.

CDR3 sequence: CASSEARGGPNEQFF. The gene calls are TRBV2 and TRBJ2-1; the D call from TCRdb, TRBD2, cannot be confirmed without DNA. This CDR3 has 15 residues. Germline loops: CDR1 SNHLY, CDR2 FYNNEI.

This chain joins TRBV29-1 and TRBJ2-7; the D call from TCRdb, TRBD1, cannot be confirmed without DNA. Germline values: CDR1 SQVTM, CDR2 ANQGSEA. The CDR3 extends over 12 amino acids. The CDR3 sequence: CSAGKVPHEQYF.

This chain connects TRBV6-6 to TRBJ2-2. From germline, CDR1 is MNHNY and CDR2 SVGAGI (reference sequence). The CDR3 length is 13 residues. The CDR3: CASSYTNTGELFF.

The J gene is TRBJ2-5, the V gene TRBV5-6; TCRdb returns TRBD2, unconfirmable since there is no DNA. CDR1 and CDR2 (germline): SGHDT, YYEEEE. CDR3 length: 15 residues. The CDR3 is CASSSGLAAQETQYF.

V gene TRBV27 combines with J gene TRBJ2-7. The CDR3 consists of 14 residues. From germline, CDR1 is MNHEY and CDR2 SMNVEV (reference sequence). CDR3 loop: CASSLSTQTYEQYF.

This chain connects TRBV14 to TRBJ2-5. Germline V gene lookup returns CDR1 SGHDN and CDR2 FVKESK. The CDR3 runs 12 residues. CDR3 in amino acids: CASSQYEETQYF.

V gene TRBV4-3 combines with J gene TRBJ2-7; as DNA is missing, the TRBD1 call by TCRdb cannot be tested. The CDR3 runs 14 residues. From germline, CDR1 is LGHNA and CDR2 YSLEER. This CDR3 is CASSSGTEPGEQYF.

The gene calls are TRBV7-3 and TRBJ2-1; without DNA, the TCRdb call of TRBD2 cannot be checked. The CDR3 is 16 residues long. Germline V gene data show CDR1 as SGHTA and CDR2 as FQGTGA. CDR3: CASSLEASGGYNEQFF.

The chain uses TRBV5-1 and TRBJ1-2; TCRdb designates TRBD1, a call that cannot be tested without DNA. CDR3 length: 13 residues. The germline CDR1 and CDR2 sequences are SGHRS and YFSETQ. The CDR3 here is CASSVGKGDGYTF.

The genes are TRBV7-8 and TRBJ2-6; TCRdb returns TRBD2, unconfirmable since there is no DNA. Per germline, CDR1 SGHVS and CDR2 FQNEAQ. CDR3 length: 17 residues. The CDR3 loop reads CASSFRTSRGGANVLTF.

This chain links TRBV5-5 with TRBJ2-7; absent DNA, TCRdb's TRBD1 call cannot be checked. Per germline, CDR1 SGHKS and CDR2 YYEKEE (reference sequence). The CDR3 length is 15 residues. CDR3: CASSLEGTATYEQYF.

The chain is built from TRBV29-1 and TRBJ2-7; the TCRdb call, TRBD1, lacks DNA for checking. This CDR3 spans 13 amino acids. Germline V lookup: CDR1 SQVTM, CDR2 ANQGSEA. The CDR3 here is CSVEGRQGNEQYF.

The V gene is TRBV6-5, the J gene TRBJ1-5. Per germline, CDR1 MNHEY and CDR2 SVGAGI. CDR3 size: 15 residues. CDR3 sequence: CASRKRADSNQPQHF.

The rearrangement uses TRBV5-1 and TRBJ1-2; TCRdb's D call of TRBD1 is untestable without DNA. This CDR3 comprises 15 residues. Germline values: CDR1 SGHRS, CDR2 YFSETQ. CDR3 residues: CASSLYLDSQEGYTF.

The gene calls are TRBV29-1 and TRBJ2-7; the D call from TCRdb, TRBD1, cannot be confirmed without DNA. CDR3 size: 15 residues. Germline V CDR1 and CDR2: SQVTM, ANQGSEA. The CDR3 loop reads CSVEAEGQPSYEQYF.

J is TRBJ1-1 and V is TRBV7-2. This CDR3 contains 16 residues. From germline, CDR1 is SGHTA and CDR2 FQGNSA. CDR3 amino acids: CASSLERSSGNTEAFF. Based on the CDR3 plus reference TRBV7-2 and TRBJ1-1, the full variable domain is GAGVSQSPSNKVTEKGKDVELRCDPISGHTALYWYRQSLGQGLEFLIYFQGNSAPDKSGLPSDRFSAERTGGSVSTLTIQRTQQEDSAVYLCASSLERSSGNTEAFFGQGTRLTVV.

The V and J genes are TRBV7-6 and TRBJ2-1; the D gene TCRdb calls, TRBD1, cannot be checked with no DNA. The germline V gene has CDR1 SGHVS and CDR2 FNYEAQ. This CDR3 comprises 15 residues. The CDR3 protein is CASSQTEESGHEQFF.